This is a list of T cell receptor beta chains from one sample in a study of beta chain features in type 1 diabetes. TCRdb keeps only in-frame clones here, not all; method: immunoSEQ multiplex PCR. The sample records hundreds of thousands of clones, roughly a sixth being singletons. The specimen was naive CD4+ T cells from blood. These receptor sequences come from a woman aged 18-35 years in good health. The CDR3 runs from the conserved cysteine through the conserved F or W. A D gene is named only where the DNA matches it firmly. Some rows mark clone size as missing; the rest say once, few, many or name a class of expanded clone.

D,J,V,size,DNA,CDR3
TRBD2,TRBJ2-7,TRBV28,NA,TGTGCCAGCAGACCTCCCAATAGCGGGAGGGCCGAGCAGTACTTC,CASRPPNSGRAEQYF
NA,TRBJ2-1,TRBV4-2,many,TGTGCCAGCAGCCAAGATCCCTACAATGAGCAGTTCTTC,CASSQDPYNEQFF
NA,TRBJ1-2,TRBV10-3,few,TGTGCCATCAGTGACCAGACCATCTATGGCTACACCTTC,CAISDQTIYGYTF
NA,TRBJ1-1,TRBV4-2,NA,TGTGCCAGCAGCCCTACTTCTAGGGGCCCCGAGGGGACTGAAGCTTTCTTT,CASSPTSRGPEGTEAFF
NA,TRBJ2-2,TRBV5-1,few,TGCGCCAGCAGCTTGCAAGGACAGCCGGGAGGCGGGGAGCTGTTTTTT,CASSLQGQPGGGELFF
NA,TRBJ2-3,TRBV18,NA,TGTGCCAGCTCACCAAACAGGGCGAGCACAGATACGCAGTATTTT,CASSPNRASTDTQYF
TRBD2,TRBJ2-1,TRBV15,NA,TGTGCCACCAGCGGCGGCCTAGCGGGAGTGAATGAGCAGTTCTTC,CATSGGLAGVNEQFF
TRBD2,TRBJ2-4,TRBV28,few,TGTGCCAGCAGCACCCGGCTAGCGGGAGCCAAAAACATTCAGTACTTC,CASSTRLAGAKNIQYF
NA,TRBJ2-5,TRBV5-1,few,TGCGCCAGCAGCTCGGAGACAGGCATCAGGGAGACCCAGTACTTC,CASSSETGIRETQYF
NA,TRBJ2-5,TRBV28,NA,TGTGCCAGCAGTTCTTCTAGGGAGACCCAGTACTTC,CASSSSRETQYF
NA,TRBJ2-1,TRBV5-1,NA,TGCGCCAGCCGAGACGTTTTCTCCTACAATGAGCAGTTCTTC,CASRDVFSYNEQFF
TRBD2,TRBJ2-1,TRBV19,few,TGTGCCAGTAGTATCCTAGCGGGAGGGGGCAATGAGCAGTTCTTC,CASSILAGGGNEQFF
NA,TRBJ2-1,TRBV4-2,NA,TGTGCCAGCAGCCAAGAGGTCGTGGCCTATGAGCAGTTCTTC,CASSQEVVAYEQFF
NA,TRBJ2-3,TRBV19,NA,TGTGCCAGTAGTATTTTCTACAGGGTAAAGACAGATACGCAGTATTTT,CASSIFYRVKTDTQYF
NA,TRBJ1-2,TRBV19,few,TGTGCCAGTAGCAGTACGGGGAGGTACTATGGCTACACCTTC,CASSSTGRYYGYTF
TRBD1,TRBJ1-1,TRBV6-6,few,TGTGCCAGCAGAGACAGGGGTCGGGACACTGAAGCTTTCTTT,CASRDRGRDTEAFF
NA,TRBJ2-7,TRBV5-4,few,TGTGCCAGCAGCTTGAGGGACTACGAGCAGTACTTC,CASSLRDYEQYF
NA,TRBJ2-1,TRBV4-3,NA,TGCGCCAGCAGCCAAGATCTTGGGTCGGGACTGGGGGGATACAATGAGCAGTTCTTC,CASSQDLGSGLGGYNEQFF
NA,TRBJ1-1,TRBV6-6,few,TGTGCCGGACGTACCGGGTCTCCGAACACTGAAGCTTTCTTT,CAGRTGSPNTEAFF
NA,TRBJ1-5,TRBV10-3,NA,TGTGCCATCAGGCAGGATATCGATCAGCCCCAGCATTTT,CAIRQDIDQPQHF
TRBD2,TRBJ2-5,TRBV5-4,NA,TGTGCCAGCAGCTTGGGGACTAGCGGCAAAGAGACCCAGTACTTC,CASSLGTSGKETQYF
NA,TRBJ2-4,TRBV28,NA,TGTGCCAGCAGCGTAACAGGAACTCTAGCCAAAAACATTCAGTACTTC,CASSVTGTLAKNIQYF
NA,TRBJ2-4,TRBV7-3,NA,TGTGCCAGCAGCTGGCGACAGGCTCAAAACATTCAGTACTTC,CASSWRQAQNIQYF
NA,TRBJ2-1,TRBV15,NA,TGTGCCACCAGCAGACCTAGCCGTATAGCCTACAATGAGCAGTTCTTC,CATSRPSRIAYNEQFF
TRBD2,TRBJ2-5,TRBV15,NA,TGTGCCACCAGCAGAGGAGGACTAGCGGGAGGGACCCAAGAGACCCAGTACTTC,CATSRGGLAGGTQETQYF
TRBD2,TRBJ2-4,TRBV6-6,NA,TGTGCCAGCAGTACGACTAGCCTCGCCAAAAACATTCAGTACTTC,CASSTTSLAKNIQYF
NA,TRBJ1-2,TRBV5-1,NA,TGCGCCAGCAGCTTGGAACCAGGGATGTATGGCTACACCTTC,CASSLEPGMYGYTF
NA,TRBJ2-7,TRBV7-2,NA,TGTGCCAGCAGCTCTCGTAGCGCCTTGGTATCCTACGAGCAGTACTTC,CASSSRSALVSYEQYF
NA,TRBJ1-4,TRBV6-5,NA,TGTGCCGTTTCCAGGGAGCGGGAAAAACTGTTTTTT,CAVSREREKLFF
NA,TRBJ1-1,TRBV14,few,TGTGCCAGCAGCCAAGTCCGAGGGACTGAAGCTTTCTTT,CASSQVRGTEAFF
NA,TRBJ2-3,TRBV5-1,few,TGCGCCAGCAGCTTGGCCCAGGGGAGAGATACGCAGTATTTT,CASSLAQGRDTQYF
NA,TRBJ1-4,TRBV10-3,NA,TGTGCCATCAGTGGGGGCACAACTAATGAAAAACTGTTTTTT,CAISGGTTNEKLFF
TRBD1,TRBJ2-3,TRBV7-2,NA,TGTGCCAGCAGCTTTAGACGACAGGGGCAGGCAGATACGCAGTATTTT,CASSFRRQGQADTQYF
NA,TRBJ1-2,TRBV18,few,TGTGCCAGCTCACCTCCCTCTCGGCCGGGGAAGGATGGCTACACCTTC,CASSPPSRPGKDGYTF
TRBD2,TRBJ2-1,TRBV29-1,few,TGCAGCGTTGAGCGACTAGCGGGAGGGCATGAGCAGTTCTTC,CSVERLAGGHEQFF
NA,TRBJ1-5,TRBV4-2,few,TGTGCCAGCAGCCAAGATGGGCAGGATCATCAGCCCCAGCATTTT,CASSQDGQDHQPQHF
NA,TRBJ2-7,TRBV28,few,TGTGCCACCGCACAAGGCGAGCAGTACTTC,CATAQGEQYF
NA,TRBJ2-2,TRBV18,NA,TGTGCCAGCTCGTCCTACAGGGTAAACGCCGTCCTATCCACCGGGGAGCTGTTTTTT,CASSSYRVNAVLSTGELFF
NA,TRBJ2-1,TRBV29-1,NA,TGCAGCGTTGATACACCTTCCTACAATGAGCAGTTCTTC,CSVDTPSYNEQFF
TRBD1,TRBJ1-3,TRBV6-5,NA,TGTGCCAGCAGTTACGGGACAGGGTCATCTGGAAACACCATATATTTT,CASSYGTGSSGNTIYF
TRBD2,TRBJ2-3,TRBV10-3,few,TGTGCCATCCGGGGGGATGGAGATACGCAGTATTTT,CAIRGDGDTQYF
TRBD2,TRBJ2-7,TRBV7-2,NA,TGTGCCAGCAGCTTTACTAGCGGCCCCTACGAGCAGTACTTC,CASSFTSGPYEQYF
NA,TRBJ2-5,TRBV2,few,TGTGCCAGCAGTAAACCTAGCGCCCAGCAAGAGACCCAGTACTTC,CASSKPSAQQETQYF
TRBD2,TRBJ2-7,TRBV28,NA,TGTGCCAGCAGAATCTCGGGACTAGCGGGACCCCCCTACGAGCAGTACTTC,CASRISGLAGPPYEQYF
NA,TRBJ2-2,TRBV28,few,TGTGCCAGCAGGCGGGAAGACCGCACCGGGGAGCTGTTTTTT,CASRREDRTGELFF
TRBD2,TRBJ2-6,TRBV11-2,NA,TGTGCCAGCAGCTTAGTTATACTAGCGGGTCGTGGGGCCAACGTCCTGACTTTC,CASSLVILAGRGANVLTF
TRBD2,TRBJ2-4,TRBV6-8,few,TGTGCCAGCACCGAACTAGCGGGAGAAGGAGAAAACATTCAGTACTTC,CASTELAGEGENIQYF
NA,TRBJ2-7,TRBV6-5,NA,TGTGCCACCCGAATTCGGCCGTCCCAGGACGAGCAGTACTTC,CATRIRPSQDEQYF
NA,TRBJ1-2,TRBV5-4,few,TGTGCCAGCAGCTTCCGGGCTGACTATGGCTACACCTTC,CASSFRADYGYTF